Listed here is a single TCR beta chain. The antigen remains undetermined. Germline values: CDR1 SGHTA, CDR2 FQGTGA. V gave up 4 bases and J gave up 4 bases; unmatched junction bases: 6. This CDR3 has 15 amino acids. Cultured CD4+ T-cell DNA underwent Oncomine TCR Beta short-read sequencing. Genomic DNA was taken out of cultured CD4+ T cells by extraction. TCRdb reanalysed the PCR reads using MiXCR and keeps one entry per CDR3 protein. This table holds about 23,000 distinct CDR3 sequences, 45% to 65% found once. These data originate in a study of vaccination and CD4 T cells after COVID-19. Study in general: The BNT162b2 or mRNA-1273 vaccine was given to participants in two doses.

The treatment is: approximately nine-day PBMC culture with coronavirus spike peptide pools or control peptides (ViraFEST assay). Peptide-pool expansion of antigen-specific T cells preceded TCR sequencing in ViraFEST. Spanning March to December 2020, the positive PCR dates came before US Alpha, Beta and Delta variants. The receptor comes from a human donor who had recovered from COVID-19. The chain uses TRBV7-3 and TRBJ2-1, with 8 bases identical to TRBD2. Sequencing was done on a sample of CD4+ T cells from blood, cultured in vitro. The CDR3 nucleotides are TGTGCCAGCAGCTCTATAGCGGGGCCTTACAATGAGCAGTTCTTC. It encodes CASSSIAGPYNEQFF.